These 22 T cell receptor beta chains came from one sample sequenced in a study of T cell responses to AZD1222 COVID-19 vaccine. This table comes from immunoSEQ multiplex PCR, and its TCRdb copy is limited to in-frame clones, with some not included. The table records 80,000 or so clones, about nine tenths of them present only once. The source was peripheral blood, collected 28 days after the second AZD1222 dose. The receptors come from an adult who received the AZD1222 COVID-19 vaccine.

V is TRBV27 and J is TRBJ1-1; D is undetermined. The CDR3 is made up of 12 amino acids. V was shortened by 4 bases and J by 6 bases, with 9 bases between the two germline ends. CDR1 is MNHEY and CDR2 is SMNVEV in the germline V gene (reference sequence). CDR3 DNA sequence: TGTGCCAGCAGTTCAGGACGGTCTGAAGCTTTCTTT. Translating gives CASSSGRSEAFF.

This clone was observed once. This chain connects TRBV12-5 to TRBJ2-1; D could derive from TRBD1 or TRBD2 (6 bases each). This CDR3 region has 18 residues. V was clipped by 3 bases and J by 9 bases, with 27 bases between them. The germline V gene encodes CDR1 LGHNT and CDR2 FRNRAP. CDR3 sequence reads: CASGLTPLGGKGSGEQFF. The CDR3 DNA reads as TGTGCTAGTGGTTTAACTCCCTTAGGGGGGAAAGGTTCGGGTGAGCAGTTCTTC. Full variable domain (rest looked up from reference TRBV12-5 and TRBJ2-1): DARVTQTPRHKVTEMGQEVTMRCQPILGHNTVFWYRQTMMQGLELLAYFRNRAPLDDSGMPKDRFSAEMPDATLATLKIQPSEPRDSAVYFCASGLTPLGGKGSGEQFFGPGTRLTVL.

The chain joins TRBV23-1 to TRBJ1-1, with 7 nucleotides matching TRBD1. TRBV23-1 is treated as an ORF (open reading frame) with a function not yet certain. This CDR3 spans 15 amino acids. The J segment lost 6 bases and the V segment lost 0 bases, leaving 7 bases of the junction unmatched. CDR3 amino acids: CASSQSKRDRPEAFF. The CDR3 DNA reads TGCGCCAGCAGTCAATCGAAGAGGGACAGACCTGAAGCTTTCTTT.

This chain links TRBV5-4 with TRBJ2-1, with D uncertain. Trimming took off 3 bases at V and 8 bases at J, with 6 bases between the two ends. The CDR3 has 11 amino acids. Germline CDR1 reads SGHNT; CDR2 reads YYREEE (reference sequence). The CDR3 here is CASSSLDEQFF. CDR3 in DNA: TGTGCCAGCAGCTCTTTGGATGAGCAGTTCTTC.

V is TRBV27 and J is TRBJ1-5; D is unresolved. In germline, CDR1 is MNHEY, CDR2 SMNVEV (reference sequence). Trimming pared 0 bases from V and 5 bases from J, leaving 8 bases between. CDR3 length: 14 amino acids. The CDR3 reads CASSLSRGDQPQHF. CDR3 nucleotide sequence: TGTGCCAGCAGTTTATCACGTGGGGATCAGCCCCAGCATTTT.

The rearrangement uses TRBV25-1 and TRBJ2-1, with D possibly called TRBD1 or TRBD2 (5 bases each). The V end was cut by 2 bases, the J end by 1 base, with 18 bases between. The CDR3 sequence is 18 residues long. Germline-derived CDR1 and CDR2 are MGHDK and SYGVNS. Here the CDR3 DNA reads TGTGCCAGCAGTGAAGGGATGGGGGTCTCGATTTCCTACAATGAGCAGTTCTTC. This gives the protein CASSEGMGVSISYNEQFF.

The chain is built from TRBV7-9 and TRBJ1-1; D gene uncertain. Germline values: CDR1 SEHNR, CDR2 FQNEAQ (reference sequence). V was clipped by 3 bases and J by 4 bases, with 18 bases between them. The CDR3 covers 16 residues. DNA of the CDR3: TGTGCCAGCAGCTTTCAAACTCGCCTGGCTGGCACTGAAGCTTTCTTT. Translated, it gives CASSFQTRLAGTEAFF.

This clone was observed a single time. The chain links TRBV5-1 to TRBJ1-2, with unresolved D. The CDR3 runs to 13 residues. CDR1 and CDR2 (germline): SGHRS, YFSETQ. V lost 5 bases, J lost 0 bases, and 8 bases lay in between. The CDR3 DNA is TGCGCCAGCAGACTAGACTCTAACTATGGCTACACCTTC. As protein: CASRLDSNYGYTF. The full variable domain, in which reference TRBV5-1 and TRBJ1-2 provide the parts outside the CDR3, is KAGVTQTPRYLIKTRGQQVTLSCSPISGHRSVSWYQQTPGQGLQFLFEYFSETQRNKGNFPGRFSGRQFSNSRSEMNVSTLELGDSALYLCASRLDSNYGYTFGSGTRLTVV.

The rearrangement joins TRBV9 to TRBJ1-5, with TRBD1 identical over 8 bases. V lost 1 base, J lost 3 bases, and 3 bases stayed unmatched. The CDR3 has 15 amino acids. Germline V gene data show CDR1 as SGDLS and CDR2 as YYNGEE. CDR3 residues: CASSVSGGHNQPQHF. CDR3 in DNA: TGTGCCAGCAGCGTATCAGGGGGCCACAATCAGCCCCAGCATTTT.

In its sample, this clone was seen once. CDR3 amino acids: CASSGTFTGFVETQYF. The CDR3 DNA reads as TGCGCCAGCAGCGGAACTTTTACAGGGTTTGTTGAGACCCAGTACTTC. The V gene is TRBV5-1, the J gene TRBJ2-5; D is possibly TRBD1 (6 bases). CDR3 length equals 16 residues. Germline V CDR1 and CDR2: SGHRS, YFSETQ. V lost 4 bases and J 5 bases, leaving 21 bases between the germline ends. Full variable domain (remainder filled in from reference TRBV5-1 and TRBJ2-5): KAGVTQTPRYLIKTRGQQVTLSCSPISGHRSVSWYQQTPGQGLQFLFEYFSETQRNKGNFPGRFSGRQFSNSRSEMNVSTLELGDSALYLCASSGTFTGFVETQYFGPGTRLLVL.

This chain connects TRBV9 to TRBJ1-1; 7 nucleotides line up with TRBD1. The CDR3 is 14 amino acids. J was trimmed by 5 bases and V by 4 bases; bases with no gene match: 8. Germline V CDR1 and CDR2: SGDLS, YYNGEE. The DNA of the CDR3 is TGTGCCAGCAGCCTCGAGGGGGCAAGGACTGAAGCTTTCTTT. Translation gives CASSLEGARTEAFF.

This chain joins TRBV12-3 or TRBV12-4 and TRBJ1-4; D is perhaps TRBD1 (6 bases). Trimming stripped 6 bases from V and 5 bases from J, with 10 bases between. The length of the CDR3 is 13 residues. CDR3 DNA: TGTGCCAGCAGCAGGGGATCGAATGAAAAACTGTTTTTT. Its protein product is CASSRGSNEKLFF.

The V gene is TRBV6-5, the J gene TRBJ1-2, with TRBD1 matching over 9 bases. The CDR3 is made up of 14 amino acids. In germline, CDR1 is MNHEY, CDR2 SVGAGI. With V trimmed by 5 bases and J by 6 bases, 7 bases remained unmatched. CDR3 nucleotides: TGTGCCAGCAGTAGTTCGGACAGGGGCGATGGCTACACCTTC. As protein: CASSSSDRGDGYTF.

This clone is a singleton in its sample. This chain connects TRBV6-5 to TRBJ1-5; D remains unclear. The germline gives CDR1 MNHEY, CDR2 SVGAGI. V was pared by 7 bases and J by 5 bases, with 9 bases between. The CDR3 totals 12 residues. CDR3 sequence: CASKEGDQPQHF. The CDR3 nucleotides are TGTGCCAGCAAGGAGGGTGATCAGCCCCAGCATTTT.

CDR3 region: CASGDGTGVSGTQYF. Here the CDR3 DNA reads TGTGCCAGTGGGGACGGGACAGGGGTGTCAGGGACCCAGTACTTC. The chain is built from TRBV19 and TRBJ2-5; 10 bases are a match to TRBD1. The CDR3 runs 15 residues. From germline, CDR1 is LNHDA and CDR2 SQIVND (reference sequence). The V gene end was trimmed by 8 bases and the J gene end by 7 bases; junction bases not matched to a gene: 13.

The gene calls are TRBV7-3 and TRBJ1-6, with no clear D. The CDR3 covers 14 residues. The V end was cut by 5 bases, the J end by 9 bases, with 14 bases between. The germline V gene encodes CDR1 SGHTA and CDR2 FQGTGA. In DNA, the CDR3 is TGTGCCAGCAGCCTTAATCATCCTGTTTCACCCCTCCACTTT. This codes for CASSLNHPVSPLHF.

The chain joins TRBV6-2 or TRBV6-3 to TRBJ2-1; possible D gene TRBD1, 6 bases. CDR1 MNHEY and CDR2 SVGEGT come from the germline V gene. Between the trimmed V and J ends, which lost 2 bases and 5 bases, there was a span of 10 bases. The CDR3 loop spans 14 amino acids. CDR3 amino acids: CASSYRDKNNEQFF. The CDR3 nucleotides are TGTGCCAGCAGTTACCGGGACAAAAACAATGAGCAGTTCTTC.

In its sample, this clone was seen a few times. The genes are TRBV23-1 and TRBJ1-1; D remains unclear. TRBV23-1 counts as an open reading frame of uncertain function. V was cut by 4 bases and J by 1 base, with 16 bases left in between. The CDR3 has 16 amino acids. The CDR3 coding sequence is TGCGCCAGCAGTCCTACATGGTCGTGGGAGAACACTGAAGCTTTCTTT. Translating gives CASSPTWSWENTEAFF.

The rearrangement joins TRBV5-1 to TRBJ2-7, with D tentatively TRBD2 (6 bases). The CDR3 extends over 16 amino acids. Germline V CDR1 and CDR2: SGHRS, YFSETQ. V was trimmed by 4 bases and J by 3 bases, leaving 20 bases between them. The CDR3: CASSTYAQGGSYEQYF. CDR3 in DNA: TGCGCCAGCAGCACCTATGCTCAGGGAGGAAGCTACGAGCAGTACTTC. Together with reference TRBV5-1 and TRBJ2-7, the CDR3 gives the full variable domain: KAGVTQTPRYLIKTRGQQVTLSCSPISGHRSVSWYQQTPGQGLQFLFEYFSETQRNKGNFPGRFSGRQFSNSRSEMNVSTLELGDSALYLCASSTYAQGGSYEQYFGPGTRLTVT.

The chain has TRBV5-1 and TRBJ2-2; 13 bases are a match to TRBD2. Germline V gives CDR1 SGHRS, CDR2 YFSETQ. The trim removed 3 bases at V and 0 bases at J, leaving 5 bases unmatched. CDR3 size: 18 residues. CDR3 protein: CASSSGLAGPTNTGELFF. As DNA, the CDR3 is TGCGCCAGCAGCTCGGGACTAGCGGGGCCTACGAACACCGGGGAGCTGTTTTTT.

The gene calls are TRBV5-6 and TRBJ2-1; 9 nucleotides agree with TRBD2. V gave up 0 bases and J gave up 6 bases; unmatched junction bases: 7. In germline, CDR1 is SGHDT, CDR2 YYEEEE. The CDR3 is made up of 16 amino acids. CDR3 nucleotide sequence: TGTGCCAGCAGCTTGGTACGTAGCGGGAGTATCAATGAGCAGTTCTTC. Its protein product is CASSLVRSGSINEQFF.

The J gene is TRBJ1-1, the V gene TRBV2; D might be TRBD1 (5 bases). The CDR3 length is 15 residues. Germline V lookup: CDR1 SNHLY, CDR2 FYNNEI. V gave up 7 bases and J gave up 0 bases, with 15 bases separating them. The CDR3 loop reads CASTGAGMMNTEAFF. CDR3 coding DNA: TGTGCCAGCACCGGGGCCGGGATGATGAACACTGAAGCTTTCTTT.